The rows below give T cell receptor beta chains drawn from one sample of a study of CD8+CD57+ T cells in acquired aplastic anemia. TCRdb reanalysed the reads using MiXCR and keeps one entry per CDR3 protein. The sample has 260,000 or so distinct CDR3 sequences; 82% are singletons. Sequencing used sorted CD4+, CD8+, or CD8+CD57+ T cells (not recorded which) from PBMCs. Receptor source: a human donor with aplastic anemia. Each CDR3 is given with its conserved first and last residue. The D gene is left open where the match is weak. The size of a clone is reported for some rows only, either as once, few or many, or as a class for expanded clones.

TGTGCCAGCAGCTTAGTGCCCGGGGATATGCTTTTT | CASSLVPGDMLF | . | TRBV7-9 | . | TRBJ2-2
TGTGCCAGCAGCGTAGCTTCAGATAAGCAGTATTTT | CASSVASDKQYF | . | TRBV2 | . | TRBJ2-3
TGCGCCAGCAGTCGGGGGCCGGGAGCCCCCATGAACACTGAAGCTTTCTTT | CASSRGPGAPMNTEAFF | . | TRBV5-1 | . | TRBJ1-1
TGTGCCAGTAGTATGGGAGGGGGCACAGATACGCAGTATTTT | CASSMGGGTDTQYF | . | TRBV19 | TRBD2 | TRBJ2-3
TGTGCCAGCAGCTTACCTCTGACAGCGGGAGAGACAGATACGCAGTATTTT | CASSLPLTAGETDTQYF | . | TRBV11-3 | TRBD2 | TRBJ2-3
TGTGCCAGTAGTTTGGTTTTACGAACAGAGCAGTACTTC | CASSLVLRTEQYF | once | TRBV19 | . | TRBJ2-7
TGTGCCAGCAGACAGGGACTAGCGGGAAAAAATGAGCAGTTCTTC | CASRQGLAGKNEQFF | many | TRBV27 | TRBD2 | TRBJ2-1
TGTGCCAGCAGCGGGACGTCTAGCTCCTACAATGAGCAGTTCTTC | CASSGTSSSYNEQFF | . | TRBV2 | . | TRBJ2-1
TGTGCCAGCAGTAGTAGCGGAGAGACCCAGTACTTC | CASSSSGETQYF | . | TRBV25-1 | . | TRBJ2-5
TGTGCCAGCAGCTGGCGAAGAAGCTCAAGCTATGGCTACACCTTC | CASSWRRSSSYGYTF | . | TRBV7-9 | . | TRBJ1-2
TGTGCCAGCAGCCCCGAACAGGGGGCGGTCACTGAAGCTTTT | CASSPEQGAVTEAF | . | TRBV11-2 | TRBD1 | TRBJ2-3
TGTGCCAGCAGCTTTACTACCGGCTATGGCTACACCTTC | CASSFTTGYGYTF | few | TRBV5-4 | . | TRBJ1-2
TGTGCCAGCAGCTTAGAAGTAGGCCGGGGGAGCGATGAGCAGTTCTTC | CASSLEVGRGSDEQFF | . | TRBV11-2 | . | TRBJ2-1
TGTGCCAGCTCAAGACAGGCCATAGAGGGAGCGGTTGATGGCTACACCTTC | CASSRQAIEGAVDGYTF | . | TRBV11-3 | . | TRBJ1-2
TGTGCCAGCTCAAGACAGGCCAACGATCAGCCCCAGCATTTT | CASSRQANDQPQHF | . | TRBV11-3 | . | TRBJ1-5
TGCGCCAGCAGCCAAGAGGGCGCCGGGCGGCGGCGGAATGAGCAGTTCTTC | CASSQEGAGRRRNEQFF | . | TRBV4-1 | . | TRBJ2-1
TGTGCCAGCCCGTTGTCAGGGGCTAGCACAGATACGCAGTATTTT | CASPLSGASTDTQYF | . | TRBV2 | . | TRBJ2-3
TGTGCCAGCAGCTTCGTACACGGCGAGCTGATAGATACGCAGTATTTT | CASSFVHGELIDTQYF | . | TRBV7-9 | . | TRBJ2-3
TGTGCCAGCGGCAGGGACCAGGGCGCAAACTATGGCTACACCTTC | CASGRDQGANYGYTF | . | TRBV11-3 | . | TRBJ1-2
TGTGCCAGCAGCTCGATCGGGAGCTCCTACAATGAGCAGTTCTTC | CASSSIGSSYNEQFF | . | TRBV11-1 | . | TRBJ2-1
TGTGCCAGCAGTGAAGTGGCTAGAGGGGCCTTCGATGAACAGCTGTTTTTT | CASSEVARGAFDEQLFF | . | TRBV2 | . | TRBJ1-4
TGTGCCAGCAGCCCAGGACTAGCGGGGGGGTACGAGCAGTACTTC | CASSPGLAGGYEQYF | . | TRBV11-1 | TRBD2 | TRBJ2-7